Listed below are T cell receptor beta chains from one sample, sequenced in a study of blood T cell repertoires in COVID-19. Libraries were prepared by immunoSEQ multiplex PCR; TCRdb keeps only in-frame clonotypes and omits some of them. The table shows almost 400,000 clones, with over 75% occurring only once. The sample was peripheral blood. The receptors here all came from a woman aged 55-75 years with COVID-19, enrolled during active disease. CDR3s include the opening cysteine and the closing phenylalanine or tryptophan. A D gene is named only where the DNA matches it firmly. Clone size appears in some rows only: once, few, many, or a class for an expanded clone.

cdr3_length: 15
j_call: TRBJ2-1
clone_size: NA
v_call: TRBV19
d_call: TRBD1
cdr3_nt: TGTGCCAGTAGTGTACTTCCGGGACAGAGCAATGAGCAGTTCTTC
cdr3_aa: CASSVLPGQSNEQFF

cdr3_length: 13
j_call: TRBJ1-4
clone_size: NA
v_call: TRBV3-1/TRBV3-2
d_call: NA
cdr3_nt: TGTGCCAGCAGCCTTCGGGGGGGTGAAAAACTGTTTTTT
cdr3_aa: CASSLRGGEKLFF

cdr3_length: 15
j_call: TRBJ2-1
clone_size: NA
v_call: TRBV3-1/TRBV3-2
d_call: TRBD1
cdr3_nt: TGTGCCAGCAGCCCTCGGACAGGGACCTACAATGAGCAGTTCTTC
cdr3_aa: CASSPRTGTYNEQFF

cdr3_length: 15
j_call: TRBJ1-2
clone_size: NA
v_call: TRBV7-9
d_call: TRBD1
cdr3_nt: TGTGCCAGCAGCTCCGGACAGGGGCCAACCTATGGCTACACCTTC
cdr3_aa: CASSSGQGPTYGYTF

cdr3_length: 15
j_call: TRBJ2-1
clone_size: NA
v_call: TRBV29-1
d_call: TRBD2
cdr3_nt: TGCAGCGTTGAAGATCTCGGGGGGGCGGTCAATGAGCAGTTCTTC
cdr3_aa: CSVEDLGGAVNEQFF

cdr3_length: 15
j_call: TRBJ1-2
clone_size: NA
v_call: TRBV14
d_call: TRBD1
cdr3_nt: TGTGCCAGCAGCCCAGGACAGGGGAATTACTATGGCTACACCTTC
cdr3_aa: CASSPGQGNYYGYTF

cdr3_length: 14
j_call: TRBJ1-4
clone_size: NA
v_call: TRBV5-1
d_call: NA
cdr3_nt: TGCGCCAGCAGCTTGTCGGGGGGAGGTGAAAAACTGTTTTTT
cdr3_aa: CASSLSGGGEKLFF

cdr3_length: 14
j_call: TRBJ2-2
clone_size: NA
v_call: TRBV11-3
d_call: NA
cdr3_nt: TGTGCCAGCAGGGGGCGTGAGTGGACCGGGGAGCTGTTTTTT
cdr3_aa: CASRGREWTGELFF

cdr3_length: 14
j_call: TRBJ1-5
clone_size: NA
v_call: TRBV27
d_call: NA
cdr3_nt: TGTGCCAGCAGTCCCCGACAGCCTAATCAGCCCCAGCATTTT
cdr3_aa: CASSPRQPNQPQHF

cdr3_length: 16
j_call: TRBJ2-3
clone_size: NA
v_call: TRBV15
d_call: TRBD2
cdr3_nt: TGTGCCACCAGCAGGACCTCTAGCGGGGGCACAGATACGCAGTATTTT
cdr3_aa: CATSRTSSGGTDTQYF

cdr3_length: 18
j_call: TRBJ1-3
clone_size: few
v_call: TRBV13
d_call: TRBD1
cdr3_nt: TGTGCCAGCAGCCTGCTCCGGGACAGGGGGCTCTCTGGAAACACCATATATTTT
cdr3_aa: CASSLLRDRGLSGNTIYF

cdr3_length: 11
j_call: TRBJ1-2
clone_size: NA
v_call: TRBV7-8
d_call: NA
cdr3_nt: TGTGCCAGCAGCAACAGCTTAGGCTACACCTTC
cdr3_aa: CASSNSLGYTF

cdr3_length: 13
j_call: TRBJ2-7
clone_size: NA
v_call: TRBV6-4
d_call: TRBD2
cdr3_nt: TGTGCCAGCAGTCCGGGACTAGGAGGCGAGCAGTACTTC
cdr3_aa: CASSPGLGGEQYF

cdr3_length: 15
j_call: TRBJ2-5
clone_size: NA
v_call: TRBV3-1/TRBV3-2
d_call: TRBD2
cdr3_nt: TGTGCCAGCAGCCTGGGACTAGCGGGGGTCCAGACCCAGTACTTC
cdr3_aa: CASSLGLAGVQTQYF

cdr3_length: 17
j_call: TRBJ2-6
clone_size: NA
v_call: TRBV7-3
d_call: NA
cdr3_nt: TGTGCCAGCAGCCGACTCGGGCTCCCGGGAGGGGCCAACGTCCTGACTTTC
cdr3_aa: CASSRLGLPGGANVLTF

cdr3_length: 15
j_call: TRBJ2-2
clone_size: NA
v_call: TRBV5-1
d_call: TRBD1
cdr3_nt: TGCGCCAGCAGCGTAGGACAGGTCGGCACCGGGGAGCTGTTTTTT
cdr3_aa: CASSVGQVGTGELFF

cdr3_length: 14
j_call: TRBJ1-5
clone_size: NA
v_call: TRBV2
d_call: TRBD1
cdr3_nt: TGTGCCAGCACTCTGGACAGGGGGAATCAGCCCCAGCATTTT
cdr3_aa: CASTLDRGNQPQHF

cdr3_length: 13
j_call: TRBJ1-2
clone_size: NA
v_call: TRBV19
d_call: TRBD1
cdr3_nt: TGTGCCAGTAGTAAACAGGGGGCGCGAGGCTACACCTTC
cdr3_aa: CASSKQGARGYTF

cdr3_length: 14
j_call: TRBJ2-3
clone_size: NA
v_call: TRBV7-9
d_call: NA
cdr3_nt: TGTGCCAGCAGCTTATTTCAACGGGCAGATACGCAGTATTTT
cdr3_aa: CASSLFQRADTQYF

cdr3_length: 14
j_call: TRBJ2-1
clone_size: NA
v_call: TRBV7-3
d_call: NA
cdr3_nt: TGTGCCAGCAGCTTGAGTAGCTCCTACAATGAGCAGTTCTTC
cdr3_aa: CASSLSSSYNEQFF

cdr3_length: 15
j_call: TRBJ1-2
clone_size: NA
v_call: TRBV29-1
d_call: TRBD1
cdr3_nt: TGCAGCGTTCCTATGTCCGGGACAGGGAGCTATGGCTACACCTTC
cdr3_aa: CSVPMSGTGSYGYTF

cdr3_length: 17
j_call: TRBJ2-5
clone_size: NA
v_call: TRBV3-1/TRBV3-2
d_call: TRBD1
cdr3_nt: TGTGCCAGCAGCCAACACTGGGGAGACAGGGGGCGAGAGACCCAGTACTTC
cdr3_aa: CASSQHWGDRGRETQYF

cdr3_length: 15
j_call: TRBJ1-2
clone_size: NA
v_call: TRBV5-1
d_call: TRBD1
cdr3_nt: TGCGCCAGCAGCGTCCGGGACAGGGGGCTCAATGGCTACACCTTC
cdr3_aa: CASSVRDRGLNGYTF

cdr3_length: 15
j_call: TRBJ1-4
clone_size: NA
v_call: TRBV5-1
d_call: NA
cdr3_nt: TGCGCCAGCAGCTTCCAGGGGACGGGTAATGAAAAACTGTTTTTT
cdr3_aa: CASSFQGTGNEKLFF

cdr3_length: 13
j_call: TRBJ1-5
clone_size: few
v_call: TRBV18
d_call: NA
cdr3_nt: TGTGCCAGCCAGGGCGACAGCAATCAGCCCCAGCATTTT
cdr3_aa: CASQGDSNQPQHF

cdr3_length: 16
j_call: TRBJ2-2
clone_size: NA
v_call: TRBV5-1
d_call: TRBD1
cdr3_nt: TGCGCCAGCAGCTTGGCCGGGACAGGGAACACCGGGGAGCTGTTTTTT
cdr3_aa: CASSLAGTGNTGELFF

cdr3_length: 16
j_call: TRBJ1-5
clone_size: NA
v_call: TRBV28
d_call: NA
cdr3_nt: TGTGCCAGCAGTTTTAGGACACCGACGGGCAATCAGCCCCAGCATTTT
cdr3_aa: CASSFRTPTGNQPQHF

cdr3_length: 15
j_call: TRBJ1-2
clone_size: NA
v_call: TRBV18
d_call: TRBD1
cdr3_nt: TGTGCCAGCTCACTCACAGGGGGCGAACGGTATGGCTACACCTTC
cdr3_aa: CASSLTGGERYGYTF

cdr3_length: 16
j_call: TRBJ2-7
clone_size: NA
v_call: TRBV5-1
d_call: TRBD2
cdr3_nt: TGCGCCAGCAGCTCCTACGGCGGGGGGGCGGGCTACGAGCAGTACTTC
cdr3_aa: CASSSYGGGAGYEQYF

cdr3_length: 13
j_call: TRBJ1-2
clone_size: NA
v_call: TRBV24-1
d_call: NA
cdr3_nt: TGTGCCACCAGTGACGTACGGGGACTGGGCTACACCTTC
cdr3_aa: CATSDVRGLGYTF

cdr3_length: 21
j_call: TRBJ2-1
clone_size: NA
v_call: TRBV4-2
d_call: TRBD1
cdr3_nt: TGTGCCAGCAGCCAAGCCCAACCTGGACAGGGGGCAAGGAGCTCCTACAATGAGCAGTTCTTC
cdr3_aa: CASSQAQPGQGARSSYNEQFF

cdr3_length: 13
j_call: TRBJ1-2
clone_size: NA
v_call: TRBV6-4
d_call: NA
cdr3_nt: TGTGCCAGTGAGGAGGTAGGGGGTCCTGGCTACACCTTC
cdr3_aa: CASEEVGGPGYTF

cdr3_length: 15
j_call: TRBJ1-1
clone_size: few
v_call: TRBV3-1/TRBV3-2
d_call: NA
cdr3_nt: TGTGCCAGCAGCCTCCACGGGAGGGAAAACACTGAAGCTTTCTTT
cdr3_aa: CASSLHGRENTEAFF

cdr3_length: 14
j_call: TRBJ2-7
clone_size: NA
v_call: TRBV2
d_call: TRBD1
cdr3_nt: TGTGCCAGCATCTTGGACAGGACCTCCTACGAGCAGTACTTC
cdr3_aa: CASILDRTSYEQYF

cdr3_length: 13
j_call: TRBJ2-5
clone_size: NA
v_call: TRBV7-2
d_call: TRBD1
cdr3_nt: TGTGCCAGCAGCCCGGGACAGCAAGAGACCCAGTACTTC
cdr3_aa: CASSPGQQETQYF

cdr3_length: 14
j_call: TRBJ2-3
clone_size: NA
v_call: TRBV9
d_call: TRBD2
cdr3_nt: TGTGCCAGCAGCCCACTAGCGGTCTCAGATACGCAGTATTTT
cdr3_aa: CASSPLAVSDTQYF

cdr3_length: 15
j_call: TRBJ1-6
clone_size: NA
v_call: TRBV7-3
d_call: NA
cdr3_nt: TGTGCCAGCAGCTTAAATAGGCAGGGTAATTCACCCCTCCACTTT
cdr3_aa: CASSLNRQGNSPLHF

cdr3_length: 14
j_call: TRBJ2-7
clone_size: NA
v_call: TRBV7-9
d_call: NA
cdr3_nt: TGTGCCAGCAGCTTAGGGGACACCTCCTACGAGCAGTACTTC
cdr3_aa: CASSLGDTSYEQYF

cdr3_length: 15
j_call: TRBJ1-1
clone_size: NA
v_call: TRBV5-5
d_call: NA
cdr3_nt: TGTGCCAGCAGCCCCCGCCGGGGTACCACGACTGAAGCTTTCTTT
cdr3_aa: CASSPRRGTTTEAFF

cdr3_length: 14
j_call: TRBJ1-4
clone_size: NA
v_call: TRBV6-6
d_call: NA
cdr3_nt: TGTGCCAGCAGCCCTGGGCAGCTTAATGAAAAACTGTTTTTT
cdr3_aa: CASSPGQLNEKLFF

cdr3_length: 15
j_call: TRBJ1-1
clone_size: NA
v_call: TRBV5-8
d_call: NA
cdr3_nt: TGTGCCAGCAGCTCGCGGACAATCCTTATCACTGAAGCTTTCTTT
cdr3_aa: CASSSRTILITEAFF

cdr3_length: 16
j_call: TRBJ2-3
clone_size: NA
v_call: TRBV10-1
d_call: NA
cdr3_nt: TGCGCCAGCAGGGATCTCCAACTACAGGGACAAGATACGCAGTATTTT
cdr3_aa: CASRDLQLQGQDTQYF

cdr3_length: 12
j_call: TRBJ2-5
clone_size: once
v_call: TRBV2
d_call: NA
cdr3_nt: TGTGCCAGCAGAGACAACCAAGAGACCCAGTACTTC
cdr3_aa: CASRDNQETQYF

cdr3_length: 13
j_call: TRBJ1-2
clone_size: NA
v_call: TRBV30
d_call: TRBD1
cdr3_nt: TGTGCCTGGAGAGGGGGCTCGCGAGGTGGCTACACCTTC
cdr3_aa: CAWRGGSRGGYTF

cdr3_length: 19
j_call: TRBJ1-2
clone_size: NA
v_call: TRBV3-1/TRBV3-2
d_call: TRBD1
cdr3_nt: TGTGCCAGCAGCCAGACGGGTAGGACAGGGGGCGCACGGTCCCATGGCTACACCTTC
cdr3_aa: CASSQTGRTGGARSHGYTF

cdr3_length: 16
j_call: TRBJ1-4
clone_size: NA
v_call: TRBV18
d_call: NA
cdr3_nt: TGTGCCAGCTCACCAATAACTCAGGGAATGAAGGAAAAACTGTTTTTT
cdr3_aa: CASSPITQGMKEKLFF

cdr3_length: 15
j_call: TRBJ1-2
clone_size: NA
v_call: TRBV5-5
d_call: TRBD1
cdr3_nt: TGTGCCAGCACCACCCGACAGGGGGAAGTGGGTGGCTACACCTTC
cdr3_aa: CASTTRQGEVGGYTF

cdr3_length: 12
j_call: TRBJ1-2
clone_size: NA
v_call: TRBV28
d_call: NA
cdr3_nt: TGTGCCAGCAGCTCAACAGGGTATGGCTACACCTTC
cdr3_aa: CASSSTGYGYTF

cdr3_length: 16
j_call: TRBJ2-5
clone_size: NA
v_call: TRBV7-9
d_call: TRBD2
cdr3_nt: TGTGCCAGCAGCCATGACTGGCGGGGGACTCAAGAGACCCAGTACTTC
cdr3_aa: CASSHDWRGTQETQYF

cdr3_length: 14
j_call: TRBJ2-2
clone_size: NA
v_call: TRBV2
d_call: NA
cdr3_nt: TGTGCCAGCAGAAACAGGGTGCGGACCGGGGAGCTGTTTTTT
cdr3_aa: CASRNRVRTGELFF

cdr3_length: 15
j_call: TRBJ1-1
clone_size: NA
v_call: TRBV10-1
d_call: NA
cdr3_nt: TGCGCCAGGGGTTGGAAAACAGGTAAGAACACTGAAGCTTTCTTT
cdr3_aa: CARGWKTGKNTEAFF

cdr3_length: 15
j_call: TRBJ2-7
clone_size: once
v_call: TRBV9
d_call: TRBD1
cdr3_nt: TGTGCCAGCAGCGCAGAGGGGACAGGGCGATACGAGCAGTACTTC
cdr3_aa: CASSAEGTGRYEQYF